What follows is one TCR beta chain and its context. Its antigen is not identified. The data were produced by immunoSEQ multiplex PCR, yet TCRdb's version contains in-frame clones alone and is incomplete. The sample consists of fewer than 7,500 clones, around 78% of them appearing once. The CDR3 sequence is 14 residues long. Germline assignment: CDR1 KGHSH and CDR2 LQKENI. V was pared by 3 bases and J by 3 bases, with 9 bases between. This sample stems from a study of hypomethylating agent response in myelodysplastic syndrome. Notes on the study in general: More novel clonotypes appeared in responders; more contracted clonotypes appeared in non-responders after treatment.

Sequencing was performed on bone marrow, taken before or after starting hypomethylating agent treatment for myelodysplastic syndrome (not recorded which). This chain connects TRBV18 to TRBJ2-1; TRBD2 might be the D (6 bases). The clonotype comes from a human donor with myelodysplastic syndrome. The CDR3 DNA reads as TGTGCCAGCTCACCCGGGACTTTCTACAATGAGCAGTTCTTC. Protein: CASSPGTFYNEQFF.